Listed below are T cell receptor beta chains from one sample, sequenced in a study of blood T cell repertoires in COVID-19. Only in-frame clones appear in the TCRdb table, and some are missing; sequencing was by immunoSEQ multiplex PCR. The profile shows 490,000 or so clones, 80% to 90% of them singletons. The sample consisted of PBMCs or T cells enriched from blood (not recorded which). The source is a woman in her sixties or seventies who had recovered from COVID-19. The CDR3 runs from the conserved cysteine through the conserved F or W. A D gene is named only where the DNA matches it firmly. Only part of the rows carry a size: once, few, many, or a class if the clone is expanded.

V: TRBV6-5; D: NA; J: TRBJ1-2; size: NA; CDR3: CASSWGDYGYTF; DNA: TGTGCGTCCTCATGGGGGGACTATGGCTACACCTTC
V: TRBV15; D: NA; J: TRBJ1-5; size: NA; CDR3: CATSRDGGRNQPQHF; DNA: TGTGCCACCAGCAGAGATGGAGGGAGGAATCAGCCCCAGCATTTT
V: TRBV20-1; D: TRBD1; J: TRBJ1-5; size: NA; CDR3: CSASSGGLKASNQPQHF; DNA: TGCAGTGCTAGTTCAGGGGGCTTGAAAGCGAGCAATCAGCCCCAGCATTTT
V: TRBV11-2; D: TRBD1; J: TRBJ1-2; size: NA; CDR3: CASSSGGGYTF; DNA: TGTGCCAGCAGCTCAGGGGGTGGCTACACCTTC
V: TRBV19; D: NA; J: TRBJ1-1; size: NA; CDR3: CASSMGQTNTEAFF; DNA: TGTGCCAGTAGTATGGGACAAACGAACACTGAAGCTTTCTTT
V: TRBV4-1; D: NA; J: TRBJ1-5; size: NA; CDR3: CASSLRQVDQPQHF; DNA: TGCGCCAGCAGCCTACGACAGGTTGATCAGCCCCAGCATTTT
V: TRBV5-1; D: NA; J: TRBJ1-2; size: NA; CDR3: CASSFGPGEGGYTF; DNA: NA
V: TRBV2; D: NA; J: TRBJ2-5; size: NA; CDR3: CASSEWAQETQYF; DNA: TGTGCCAGCAGTGAATGGGCCCAAGAGACCCAGTACTTC
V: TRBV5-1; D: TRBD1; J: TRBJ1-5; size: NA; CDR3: CASSAGQEDQPQHF; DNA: TGCGCCAGCAGCGCGGGACAGGAGGATCAGCCCCAGCATTTT
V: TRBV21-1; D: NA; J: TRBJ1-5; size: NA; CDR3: CASSGRTGDIGNQPQHF; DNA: TGTGCCAGCAGCGGACGGACAGGGGATATCGGCAATCAGCCCCAGCATTTT
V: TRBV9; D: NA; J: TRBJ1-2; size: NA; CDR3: CASSGGPWGRVISGYTF; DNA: TGTGCCAGCAGCGGTGGCCCCTGGGGGCGCGTAATAAGTGGCTACACCTTC
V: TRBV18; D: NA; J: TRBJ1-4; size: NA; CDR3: CASSRTQGTNEKLFF; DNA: TGTGCCAGCTCACGCACGCAGGGAACTAATGAAAAACTGTTTTTT
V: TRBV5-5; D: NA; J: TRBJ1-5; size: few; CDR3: CASSFGGYSNQPQHF; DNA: TGTGCCAGCAGCTTCGGGGGATATAGCAATCAGCCCCAGCATTTT
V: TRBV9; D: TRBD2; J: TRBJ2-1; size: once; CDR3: CASSSGLAGGPSYNEQFF; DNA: TGTGCCAGCAGCTCCGGACTAGCGGGGGGGCCTTCCTACAATGAGCAGTTCTTC
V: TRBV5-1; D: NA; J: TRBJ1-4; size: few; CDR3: CASSHDSLNEKLFF; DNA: TGCGCCAGCAGCCACGACAGCCTTAATGAAAAACTGTTTTTT
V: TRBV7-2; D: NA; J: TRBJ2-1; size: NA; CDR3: CASSLLNEQFF; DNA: TGTGCCAGCAGCTTATTAAATGAGCAGTTCTTC
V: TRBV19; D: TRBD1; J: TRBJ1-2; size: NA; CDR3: CASSSPGQGTLVYGYTF; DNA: TGTGCCAGTAGTTCTCCCGGACAGGGGACGCTGGTCTATGGCTACACCTTC
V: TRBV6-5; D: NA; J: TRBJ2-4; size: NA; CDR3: CASRIRSQFNIQYF; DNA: TGTGCCAGCAGAATTAGGAGTCAGTTCAACATTCAGTACTTC
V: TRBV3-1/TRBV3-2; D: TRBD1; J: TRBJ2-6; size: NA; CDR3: CASSFRTGDFSGANVLTF; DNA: TGTGCCAGCAGCTTCAGGACAGGGGATTTCTCTGGGGCCAACGTCCTGACTTTC
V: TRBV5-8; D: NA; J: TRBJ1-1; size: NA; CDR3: CASSLYTEAFF; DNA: TGTGCCAGCAGCCTGTACACTGAAGCTTTCTTT
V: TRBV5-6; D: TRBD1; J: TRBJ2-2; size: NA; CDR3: CASTLGGQGDTGELFF; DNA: TGTGCCAGCACCCTTGGGGGACAGGGCGACACCGGGGAGCTGTTTTTT
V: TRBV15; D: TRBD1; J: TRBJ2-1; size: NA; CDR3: CATSSGTGHNYGEQFF; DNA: TGTGCCACCAGCAGCGGGACAGGGCATAATTACGGTGAGCAGTTCTTC
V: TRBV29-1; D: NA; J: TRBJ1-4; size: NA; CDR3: CSALLITGELFF; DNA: TGCAGCGCCCTACTGATAACAGGTGAACTGTTTTTT
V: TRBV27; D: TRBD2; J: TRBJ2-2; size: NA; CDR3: CASSFLRGGTGELFF; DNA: TGTGCCAGCAGTTTTTTGCGGGGGGGGACCGGGGAGCTGTTTTTT
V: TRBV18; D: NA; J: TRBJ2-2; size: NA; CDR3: CASSSGGNTGELFF; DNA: TGTGCCAGCTCATCAGGAGGGAACACCGGGGAGCTGTTTTTT
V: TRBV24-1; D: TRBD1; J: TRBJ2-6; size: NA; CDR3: CATSDAGTGTRQHVLTF; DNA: TGTGCCACCAGTGATGCCGGGACAGGGACTCGGCAACACGTCCTGACTTTC
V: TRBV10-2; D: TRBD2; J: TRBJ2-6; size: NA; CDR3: CASSESRGAGANVLTF; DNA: TGCGCCAGCAGTGAGTCGCGGGGGGCTGGGGCCAACGTCCTGACTTTC
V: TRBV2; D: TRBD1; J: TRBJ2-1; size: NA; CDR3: CASSEWTGSYNEQFF; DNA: TGTGCCAGCAGTGAGTGGACAGGATCCTACAATGAGCAGTTCTTC
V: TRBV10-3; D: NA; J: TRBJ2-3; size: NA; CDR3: CAIKGGASTDTQYF; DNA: TGTGCCATCAAAGGGGGTGCTAGCACAGATACGCAGTATTTT
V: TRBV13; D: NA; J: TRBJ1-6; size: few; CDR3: CASSRERSSYNSPLHF; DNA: TGTGCCAGCAGCCGAGAGCGGAGCTCCTATAATTCACCCCTCCACTTT
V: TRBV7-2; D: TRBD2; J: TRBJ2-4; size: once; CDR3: CASSVGGWNIQYF; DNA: TGTGCCAGCAGCGTGGGGGGGTGGAACATTCAGTACTTC
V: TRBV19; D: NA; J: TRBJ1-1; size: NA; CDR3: CASSSSEAFF; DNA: TGTGCCAGTAGTTCCTCTGAAGCTTTCTTT
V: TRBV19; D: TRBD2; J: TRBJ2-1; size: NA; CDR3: CASTGSGGLFF; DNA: TGTGCCAGTACTGGTAGCGGGGGGCTGTTCTTC
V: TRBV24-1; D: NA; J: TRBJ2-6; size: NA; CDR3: CATSDPKTGPISGANVLTF; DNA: TGTGCCACCAGTGATCCCAAGACAGGACCGATCTCTGGGGCCAACGTCCTGACTTTC
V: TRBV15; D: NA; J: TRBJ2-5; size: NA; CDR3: CATSRVRGWGETQYF; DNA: TGTGCCACCAGCAGAGTACGGGGATGGGGAGAGACCCAGTACTTC
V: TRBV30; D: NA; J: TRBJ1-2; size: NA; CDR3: CAWSVESGRGSANYGYTF; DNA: TGTGCCTGGAGTGTAGAGAGTGGAAGAGGGAGTGCAAACTATGGCTACACCTTC
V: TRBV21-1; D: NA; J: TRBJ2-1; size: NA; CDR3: CASSEGTSGGPNYNEQFF; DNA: TGTGCCAGCAGCGAGGGTACTAGCGGGGGACCCAACTACAATGAGCAGTTCTTC
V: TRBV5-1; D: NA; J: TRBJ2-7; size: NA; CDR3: CASAFRDTSYEQYF; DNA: TGCGCCAGCGCCTTCCGGGACACCTCCTACGAGCAGTACTTC
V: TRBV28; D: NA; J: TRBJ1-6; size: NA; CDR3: CASSRQESRGSPLHF; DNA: TGTGCCAGCAGTCGACAAGAATCTAGGGGTTCACCCCTCCACTTT
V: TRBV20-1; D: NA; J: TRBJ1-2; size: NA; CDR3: CSASGGAGSGYTF; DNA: TGCAGTGCTAGTGGCGGGGCCGGGAGTGGCTACACCTTC
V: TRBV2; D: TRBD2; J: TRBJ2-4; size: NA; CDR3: CASRRRGGNIQYF; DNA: TGTGCCAGCAGGCGTCGGGGGGGAAACATTCAGTACTTC
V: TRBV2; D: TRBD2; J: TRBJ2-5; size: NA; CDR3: CASSELAGGPGTQYF; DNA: TGTGCCAGCAGTGAACTAGCGGGGGGCCCCGGGACCCAGTACTTC
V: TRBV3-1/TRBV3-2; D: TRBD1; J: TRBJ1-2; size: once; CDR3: CASSPGQAVEGYTF; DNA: TGTGCCAGCAGCCCGGGACAGGCCGTCGAGGGCTACACCTTC
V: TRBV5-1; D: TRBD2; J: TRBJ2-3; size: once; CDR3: CASSTLTSGGADTQYF; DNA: TGCGCCAGCAGCACCCTGACTAGCGGGGGGGCAGATACGCAGTATTTT
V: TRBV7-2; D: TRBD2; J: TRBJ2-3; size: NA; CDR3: CASSLAGLAADTQYF; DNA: TGTGCCAGCAGCTTAGCCGGGCTAGCGGCAGATACGCAGTATTTT
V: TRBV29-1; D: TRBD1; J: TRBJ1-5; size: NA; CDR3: CSVAQGANGNQPQHF; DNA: TGCAGCGTTGCGCAGGGGGCGAATGGGAATCAGCCCCAGCATTTT
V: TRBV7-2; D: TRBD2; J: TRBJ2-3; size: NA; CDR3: CASSLNTGGLADTQYF; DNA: TGTGCCAGCAGCTTAAATACGGGGGGGCTGGCAGATACGCAGTATTTT
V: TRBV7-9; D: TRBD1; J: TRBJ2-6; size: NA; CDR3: CATGSDRGETGANVLTF; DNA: TGTGCCACGGGGTCGGACAGGGGGGAGACTGGGGCCAACGTCCTGACTTTC
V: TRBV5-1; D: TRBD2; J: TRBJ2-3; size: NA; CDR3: CASSFGLAGVDTQYF; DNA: TGCGCCAGCAGCTTCGGACTAGCGGGGGTGGATACGCAGTATTTT
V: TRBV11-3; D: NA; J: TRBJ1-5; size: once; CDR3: CASSSYDTSNQPQHF; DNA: TGTGCCAGCAGCTCGTATGACACCAGCAATCAGCCCCAGCATTTT
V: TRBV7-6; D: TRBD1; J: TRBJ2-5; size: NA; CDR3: CASSDRDRGWETQYF; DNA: TGTGCCAGCAGCGACAGGGACAGGGGATGGGAGACCCAGTACTTC